This T cell receptor (beta chain) was found in a study of T-cell reconstitution after alpha-beta-depleted transplantation in children. Study results and caveats: Several hundred expanded graft clones reportedly supplied alpha-beta T cells about two months after transplant.

This clonotype was counted at least ten times. Its antigen is undetermined. Trimming removed 5 bases at V and 4 bases at J, with 9 bases between. The CDR3 has 12 residues. A library of TCRbeta sequences, prepared with unique molecular identifiers, was generated. TCRdb re-called the PCR reads with MiXCR, one entry per CDR3 protein. The table has approximately 270,000 distinct CDR3 sequences, under 30% seen once. This chain uses TRBV12-3 or TRBV12-4 with TRBJ2-7; D not resolved. The origin of this receptor is a female patient aged 2-9 years who had a stem cell transplant for congenital amegakaryocytic thrombocytopenia, so the T cells may come from the graft donor. The sequencing used PBMCs, mostly from graft donor cells, collected 360 days after TCRalphabeta/CD19-depleted stem cell transplant. The CDR3 coding sequence is TGTGCCAGCAGTCCCGGGTTATACGAGCAGTACTTC. Residues: CASSPGLYEQYF.